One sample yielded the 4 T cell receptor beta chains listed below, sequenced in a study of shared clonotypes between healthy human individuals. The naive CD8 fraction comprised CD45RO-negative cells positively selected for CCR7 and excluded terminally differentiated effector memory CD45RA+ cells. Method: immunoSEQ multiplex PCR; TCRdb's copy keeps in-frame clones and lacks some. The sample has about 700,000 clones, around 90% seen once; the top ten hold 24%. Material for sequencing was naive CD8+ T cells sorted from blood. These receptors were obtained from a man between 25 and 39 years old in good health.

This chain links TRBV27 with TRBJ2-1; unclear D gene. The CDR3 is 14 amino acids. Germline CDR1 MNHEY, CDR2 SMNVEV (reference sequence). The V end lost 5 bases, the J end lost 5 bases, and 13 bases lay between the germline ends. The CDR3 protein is CASSITGPHNEQFF. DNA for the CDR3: TGTGCCAGCAGTATCACCGGGCCACACAATGAGCAGTTCTTC.

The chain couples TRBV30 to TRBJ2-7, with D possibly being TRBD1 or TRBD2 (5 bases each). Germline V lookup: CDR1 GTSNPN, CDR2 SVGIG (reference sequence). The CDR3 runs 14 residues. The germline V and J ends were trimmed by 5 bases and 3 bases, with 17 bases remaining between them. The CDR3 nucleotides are TGTGCCTGGTGCTCCGTGTGGGGGAACTACGAGCAGTACTTC. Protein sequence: CAWCSVWGNYEQYF. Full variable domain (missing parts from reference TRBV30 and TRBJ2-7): SQTIHQWPATLVQPVGSPLSLECTVEGTSNPNLYWYRQAAGRGLQLLFYSVGIGQISSEVPQNLSASRPQDRQFILSSKKLLLSDSGFYLCAWCSVWGNYEQYFGPGTRLTVT.

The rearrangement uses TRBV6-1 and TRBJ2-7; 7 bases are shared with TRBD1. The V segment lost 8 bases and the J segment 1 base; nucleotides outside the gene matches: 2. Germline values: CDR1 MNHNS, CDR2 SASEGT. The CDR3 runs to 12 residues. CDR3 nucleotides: TGTGCCAGCGGACAGGAATCCTACGAGCAGTACTTC. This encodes CASGQESYEQYF.

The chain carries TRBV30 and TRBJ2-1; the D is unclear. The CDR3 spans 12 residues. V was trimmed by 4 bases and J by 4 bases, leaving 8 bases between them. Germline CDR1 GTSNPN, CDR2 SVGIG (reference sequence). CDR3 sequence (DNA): TGTGCCTGGAAACTCGGGTACAATGAGCAGTTCTTC. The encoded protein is CAWKLGYNEQFF.